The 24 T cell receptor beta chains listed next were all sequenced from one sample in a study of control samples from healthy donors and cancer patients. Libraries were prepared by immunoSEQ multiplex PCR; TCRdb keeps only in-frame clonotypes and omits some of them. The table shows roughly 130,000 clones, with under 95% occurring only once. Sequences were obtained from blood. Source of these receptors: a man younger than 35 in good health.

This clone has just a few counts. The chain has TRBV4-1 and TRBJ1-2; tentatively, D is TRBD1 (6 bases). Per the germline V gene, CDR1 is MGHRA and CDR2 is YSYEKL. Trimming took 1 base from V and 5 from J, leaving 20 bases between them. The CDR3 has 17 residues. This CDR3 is CASSQGKDPGEGYGYTF. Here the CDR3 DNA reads TGCGCCAGCAGCCAAGGGAAAGATCCAGGGGAAGGGTATGGCTACACCTTC.

The CDR3 protein is CASLRDMNTEAFF. DNA for the CDR3: TGTGCCAGCCTCAGGGACATGAACACTGAAGCTTTCTTT. The rearrangement joins TRBV2 to TRBJ1-1; TRBD1 is a possible D gene (6 bases). This CDR3 has 13 amino acids. Trimming removed 8 bases at V and 0 bases at J, with 10 bases between. Germline V gene lookup returns CDR1 SNHLY and CDR2 FYNNEI.

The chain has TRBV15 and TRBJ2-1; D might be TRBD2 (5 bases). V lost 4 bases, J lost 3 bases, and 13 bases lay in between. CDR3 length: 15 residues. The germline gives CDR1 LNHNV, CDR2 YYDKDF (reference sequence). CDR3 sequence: CATSKPGLDYNEQFF. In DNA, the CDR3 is TGTGCCACCAGCAAACCCGGACTGGACTACAATGAGCAGTTCTTC.

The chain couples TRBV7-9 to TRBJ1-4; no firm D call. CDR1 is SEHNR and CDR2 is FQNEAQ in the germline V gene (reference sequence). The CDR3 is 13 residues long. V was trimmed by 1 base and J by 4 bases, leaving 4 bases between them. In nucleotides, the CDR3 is TGTGCCAGCAGCTTAGGGGTTAATGAAAAACTGTTTTTT. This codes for CASSLGVNEKLFF.

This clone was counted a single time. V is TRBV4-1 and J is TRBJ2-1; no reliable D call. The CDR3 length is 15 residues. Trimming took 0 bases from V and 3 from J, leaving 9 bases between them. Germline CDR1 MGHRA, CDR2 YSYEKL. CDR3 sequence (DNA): TGCGCCAGCAGCCAAGATTCTGGTTTCTACAATGAGCAGTTCTTC. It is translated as CASSQDSGFYNEQFF.

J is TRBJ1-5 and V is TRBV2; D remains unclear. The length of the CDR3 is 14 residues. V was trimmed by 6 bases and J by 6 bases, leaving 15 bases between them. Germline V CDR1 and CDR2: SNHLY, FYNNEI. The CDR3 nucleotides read TGTGCCAGCAGCGAGGCACGGTACGGTCAGCCCCAGCATTTT. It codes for CASSEARYGQPQHF.

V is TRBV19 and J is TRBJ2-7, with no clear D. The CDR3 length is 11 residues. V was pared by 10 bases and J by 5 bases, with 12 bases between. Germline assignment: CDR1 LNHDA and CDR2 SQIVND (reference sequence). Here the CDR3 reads CAKARVDEQYF. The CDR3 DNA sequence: TGTGCCAAAGCTAGGGTGGACGAGCAGTACTTC.

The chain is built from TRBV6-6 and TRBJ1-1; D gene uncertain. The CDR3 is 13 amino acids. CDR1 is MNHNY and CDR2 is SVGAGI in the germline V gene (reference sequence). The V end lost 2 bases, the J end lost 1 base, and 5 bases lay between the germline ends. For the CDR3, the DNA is TGTGCCAGCAGTTACGATGGGAACACTGAAGCTTTCTTT. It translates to CASSYDGNTEAFF.

CDR3 region: CASSSGRTDTQYF. CDR3 in DNA: TGTGCCAGCAGCTCCGGGAGGACAGATACGCAGTATTTT. The chain links TRBV3-1 (or the pseudogene TRBV3-2) to TRBJ2-3; TRBD2 matches at 7 bases. The CDR3 has 13 residues. Germline V CDR1 and CDR2: LGHDT, YNNKEL (reference sequence). J lost 3 bases, V lost 5 bases, and 2 bases had no gene match.

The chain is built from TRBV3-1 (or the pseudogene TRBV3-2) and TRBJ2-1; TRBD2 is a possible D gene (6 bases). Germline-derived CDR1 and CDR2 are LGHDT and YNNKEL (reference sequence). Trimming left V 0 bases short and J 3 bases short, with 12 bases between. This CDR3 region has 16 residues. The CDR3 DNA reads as TGTGCCAGCAGCCAAGATTGGGGACTCGACTACAATGAGCAGTTCTTC. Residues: CASSQDWGLDYNEQFF.

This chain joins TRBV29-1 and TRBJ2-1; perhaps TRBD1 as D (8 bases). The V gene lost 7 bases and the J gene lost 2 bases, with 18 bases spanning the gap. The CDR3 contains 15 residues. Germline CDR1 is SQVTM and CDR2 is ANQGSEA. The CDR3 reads CSATNTGGAYNEQFF. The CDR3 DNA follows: TGCAGCGCTACCAATACAGGGGGGGCCTACAATGAGCAGTTCTTC.

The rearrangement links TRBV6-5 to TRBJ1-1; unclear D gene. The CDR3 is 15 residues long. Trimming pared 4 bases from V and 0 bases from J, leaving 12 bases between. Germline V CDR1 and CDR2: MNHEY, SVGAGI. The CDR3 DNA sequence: TGTGCCAGCAGTTCCTCGACCCTAATGAACACTGAAGCTTTCTTT. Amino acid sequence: CASSSSTLMNTEAFF.

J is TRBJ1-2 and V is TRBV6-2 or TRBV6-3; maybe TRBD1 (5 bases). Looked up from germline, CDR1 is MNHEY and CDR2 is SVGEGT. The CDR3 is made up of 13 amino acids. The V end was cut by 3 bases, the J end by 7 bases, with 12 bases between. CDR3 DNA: TGTGCCAGCAGTTATAGAGGGGCGGCTGGCTACACCTTC. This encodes CASSYRGAAGYTF.

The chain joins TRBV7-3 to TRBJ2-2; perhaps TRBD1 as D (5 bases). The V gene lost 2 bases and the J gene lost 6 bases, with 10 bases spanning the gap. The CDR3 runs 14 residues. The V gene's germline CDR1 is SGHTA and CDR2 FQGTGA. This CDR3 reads CASSLQGSAGELFF. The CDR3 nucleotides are TGTGCCAGCAGCTTACAGGGATCGGCCGGGGAGCTGTTTTTT.

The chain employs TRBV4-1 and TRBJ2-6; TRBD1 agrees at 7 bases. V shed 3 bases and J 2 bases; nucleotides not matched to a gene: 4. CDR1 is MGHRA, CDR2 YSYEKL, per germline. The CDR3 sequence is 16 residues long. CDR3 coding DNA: TGCGCCAGCAGCCAGGCTCAGGGGGCTGGGGCCAACGTCCTGACTTTC. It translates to CASSQAQGAGANVLTF.

The CDR3 nucleotides are TGTGCCAGCAGCCCGGGGGGGAATCAGCCCCAGCATTTT. This codes for CASSPGGNQPQHF. The V and J genes are TRBV4-2 and TRBJ1-5; D possibly corresponds to TRBD1 (5 bases). The CDR3 is made up of 13 amino acids. Germline CDR1 and CDR2: LGHNA and YNFKEQ. Trimming shortened V by 4 bases and J by 4 bases, and 8 bases separated the two germline ends.

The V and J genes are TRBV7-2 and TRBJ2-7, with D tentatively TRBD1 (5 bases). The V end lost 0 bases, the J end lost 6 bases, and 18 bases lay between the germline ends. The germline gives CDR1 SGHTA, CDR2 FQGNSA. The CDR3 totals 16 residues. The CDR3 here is CASSLAPGRVSGEQYF. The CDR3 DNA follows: TGTGCCAGCAGCTTAGCGCCCGGCAGGGTCAGTGGCGAGCAGTACTTC.

The CDR3 DNA is TGTGCCAGCAGGCGGGGGGCTGGCACTGAAGCTTTCTTT. As protein: CASRRGAGTEAFF. This chain uses TRBV6-4 with TRBJ1-1; D is possibly TRBD1 (6 bases). The germline V gene encodes CDR1 MRHNA and CDR2 SNTAGT. Trimming took 6 bases from V and 4 from J, leaving 12 bases between them. The CDR3 covers 13 residues.

Here the CDR3 DNA reads TGTGCCAGCAGCTTAGCGACAGGGGAGTACGATGGCTACACCTTC. It is translated as CASSLATGEYDGYTF. This rearrangement joins TRBV7-6 to TRBJ1-2, with TRBD1 matching 8 bases. The CDR3 has 15 residues. J lost 6 bases, V lost 0 bases, and 6 bases had no gene match. CDR1 is SGHVS and CDR2 is FNYEAQ in the germline V gene.

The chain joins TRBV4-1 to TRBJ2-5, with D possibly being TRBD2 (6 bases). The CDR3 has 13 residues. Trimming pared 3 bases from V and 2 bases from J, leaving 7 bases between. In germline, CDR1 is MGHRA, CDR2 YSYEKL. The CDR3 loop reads CASSQGLQETQYF. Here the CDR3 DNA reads TGCGCCAGCAGCCAGGGACTGCAAGAGACCCAGTACTTC.

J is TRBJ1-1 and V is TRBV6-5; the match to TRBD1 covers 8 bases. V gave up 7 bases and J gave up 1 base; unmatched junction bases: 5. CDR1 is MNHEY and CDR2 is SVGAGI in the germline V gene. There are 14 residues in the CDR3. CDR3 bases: TGTGCCAGCAACTATGGACAGGGGAACACTGAAGCTTTCTTT. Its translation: CASNYGQGNTEAFF.

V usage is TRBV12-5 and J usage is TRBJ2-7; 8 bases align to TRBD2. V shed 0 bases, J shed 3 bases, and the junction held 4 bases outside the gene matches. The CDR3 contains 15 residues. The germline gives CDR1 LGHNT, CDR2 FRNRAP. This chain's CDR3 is CASGLVGGGLYEQYF. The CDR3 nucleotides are TGTGCTAGTGGTTTGGTTGGCGGGGGGCTCTACGAGCAGTACTTC.

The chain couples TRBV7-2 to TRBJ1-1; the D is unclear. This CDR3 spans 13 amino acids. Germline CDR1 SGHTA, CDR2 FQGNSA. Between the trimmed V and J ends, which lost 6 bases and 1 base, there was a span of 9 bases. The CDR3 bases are TGTGCCAGCAGTTCGGACTGGAACACTGAAGCTTTCTTT. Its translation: CASSSDWNTEAFF.

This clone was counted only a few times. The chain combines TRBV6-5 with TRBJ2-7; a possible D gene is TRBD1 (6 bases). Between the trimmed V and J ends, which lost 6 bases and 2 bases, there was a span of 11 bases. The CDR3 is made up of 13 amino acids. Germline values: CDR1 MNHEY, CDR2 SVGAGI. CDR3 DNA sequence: TGTGCCAGCAGGGGCAGGGGCCCCTACGAGCAGTACTTC. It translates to CASRGRGPYEQYF.